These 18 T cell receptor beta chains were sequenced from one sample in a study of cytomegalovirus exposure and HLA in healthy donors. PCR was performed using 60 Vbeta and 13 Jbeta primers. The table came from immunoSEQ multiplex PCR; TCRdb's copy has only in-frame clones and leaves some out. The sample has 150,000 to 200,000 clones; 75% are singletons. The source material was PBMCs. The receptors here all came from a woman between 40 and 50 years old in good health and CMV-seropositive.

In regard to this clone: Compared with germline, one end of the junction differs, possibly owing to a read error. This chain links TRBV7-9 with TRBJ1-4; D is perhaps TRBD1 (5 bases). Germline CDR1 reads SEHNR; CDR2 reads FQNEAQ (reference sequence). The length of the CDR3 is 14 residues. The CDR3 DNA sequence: TGTTCCAGCAGCGACGGGACTACTAATGAAAAACTGTTTTTT. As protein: CSSSDGTTNEKLFF.

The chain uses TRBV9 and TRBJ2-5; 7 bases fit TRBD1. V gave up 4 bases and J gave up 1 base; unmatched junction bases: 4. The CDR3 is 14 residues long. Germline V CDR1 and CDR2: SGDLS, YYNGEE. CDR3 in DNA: TGTGCCAGCAGCATCGGGACAGCCCAAGAGACCCAGTACTTC. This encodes CASSIGTAQETQYF.

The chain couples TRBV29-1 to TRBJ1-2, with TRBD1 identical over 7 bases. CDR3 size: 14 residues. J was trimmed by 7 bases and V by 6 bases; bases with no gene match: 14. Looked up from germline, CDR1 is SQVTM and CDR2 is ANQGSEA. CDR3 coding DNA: TGCAGCGTCGAGGTCCTAAAGGGGGCGAGTGGCTACACCTTC. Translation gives CSVEVLKGASGYTF.

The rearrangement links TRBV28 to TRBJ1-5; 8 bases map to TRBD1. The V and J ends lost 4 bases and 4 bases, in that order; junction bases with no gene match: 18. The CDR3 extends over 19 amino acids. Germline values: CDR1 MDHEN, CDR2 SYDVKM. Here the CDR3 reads CASSSPLAGGEVRNQPQHF. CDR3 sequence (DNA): TGTGCCAGCAGTTCTCCTTTGGCAGGGGGCGAGGTCCGGAATCAGCCCCAGCATTTT.

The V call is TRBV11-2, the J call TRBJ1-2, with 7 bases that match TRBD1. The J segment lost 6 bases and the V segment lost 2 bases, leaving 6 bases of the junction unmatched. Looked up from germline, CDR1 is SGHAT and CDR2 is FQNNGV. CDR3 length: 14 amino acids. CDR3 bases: TGTGCCAGCAGCTTACAAAGACAGGGTCATGGCTACACCTTC. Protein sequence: CASSLQRQGHGYTF.

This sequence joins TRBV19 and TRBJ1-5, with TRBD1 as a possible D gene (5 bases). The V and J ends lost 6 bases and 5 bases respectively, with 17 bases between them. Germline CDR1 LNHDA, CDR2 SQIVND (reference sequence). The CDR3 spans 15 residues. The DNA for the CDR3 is TGTGCCAGTAGCGACAGCCACGGGGGTTATCAGCCCCAGCATTTT. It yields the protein CASSDSHGGYQPQHF.

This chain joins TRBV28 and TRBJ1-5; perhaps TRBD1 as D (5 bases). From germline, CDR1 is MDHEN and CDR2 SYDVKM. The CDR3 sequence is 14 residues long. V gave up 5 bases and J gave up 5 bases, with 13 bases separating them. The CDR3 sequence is CASSRTSPDQPQHF. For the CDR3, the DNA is TGTGCCAGCAGTCGGACAAGCCCCGATCAGCCCCAGCATTTT. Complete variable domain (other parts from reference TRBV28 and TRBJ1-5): DVKVTQSSRYLVKRTGEKVFLECVQDMDHENMFWYRQDPGLGLRLIYFSYDVKMKEKGDIPEGYSVSREKKERFSLILESASTNQTSMYLCASSRTSPDQPQHFGDGTRLSIL.

The CDR3 sequence is CASSQELVGSDTQYF. Written as DNA, the CDR3 is TGCGCCAGCAGCCAAGAACTAGTAGGGTCAGATACGCAGTATTTT. The chain recombines TRBV4-3 with TRBJ2-3, with D perhaps matching TRBD2 (5 bases). This CDR3 spans 15 amino acids. The V end lost 0 bases, the J end lost 4 bases, and 11 bases lay between the germline ends. Germline CDR1 reads LGHNA; CDR2 reads YSLEER.

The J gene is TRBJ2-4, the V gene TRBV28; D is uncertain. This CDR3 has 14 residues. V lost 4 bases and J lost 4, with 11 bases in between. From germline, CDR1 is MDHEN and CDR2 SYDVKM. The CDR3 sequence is CASSSAGAKNIQYF. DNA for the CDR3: TGTGCCAGCAGTTCCGCCGGAGCGAAAAACATTCAGTACTTC.

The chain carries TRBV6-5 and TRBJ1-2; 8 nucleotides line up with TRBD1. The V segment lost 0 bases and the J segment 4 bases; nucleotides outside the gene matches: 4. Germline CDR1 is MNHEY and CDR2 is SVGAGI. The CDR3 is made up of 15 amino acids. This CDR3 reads CASSYSMGTGYGYTF. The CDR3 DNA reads TGTGCCAGCAGTTACTCGATGGGGACAGGCTATGGCTACACCTTC.

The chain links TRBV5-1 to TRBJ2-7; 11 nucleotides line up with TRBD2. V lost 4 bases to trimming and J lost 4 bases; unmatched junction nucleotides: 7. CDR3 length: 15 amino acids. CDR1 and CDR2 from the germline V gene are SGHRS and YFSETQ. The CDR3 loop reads CASSTEPSGRYEQYF. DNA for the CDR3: TGCGCCAGCAGCACAGAGCCTAGCGGGAGGTACGAGCAGTACTTC.

The CDR3 coding sequence is TGTGCCAGCAGATTCGACTCGGGAGAGACCCAGTACTTC. It is translated as CASRFDSGETQYF. The V call is TRBV5-4, the J call TRBJ2-5, with no clear D. This CDR3 region has 13 residues. V was shortened by 5 bases and J by 4 bases, with 12 bases between the two germline ends. The germline V gene encodes CDR1 SGHNT and CDR2 YYREEE (reference sequence).

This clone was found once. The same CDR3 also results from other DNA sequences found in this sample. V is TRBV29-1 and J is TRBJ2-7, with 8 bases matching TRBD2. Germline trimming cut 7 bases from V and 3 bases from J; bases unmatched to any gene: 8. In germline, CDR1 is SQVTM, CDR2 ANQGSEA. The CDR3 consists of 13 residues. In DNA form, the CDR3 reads TGCAGCGCCGGAGGGGCGGGGGGCTACGAGCAGTACTTC. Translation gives CSAGGAGGYEQYF.

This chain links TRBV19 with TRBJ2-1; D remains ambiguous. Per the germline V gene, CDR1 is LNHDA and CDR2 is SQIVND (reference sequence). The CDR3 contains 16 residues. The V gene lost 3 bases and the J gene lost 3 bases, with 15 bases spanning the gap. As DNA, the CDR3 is TGTGCCAGTAGTATTGAGGCTCTAGGTGTCTACAATGAGCAGTTCTTC. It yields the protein CASSIEALGVYNEQFF.

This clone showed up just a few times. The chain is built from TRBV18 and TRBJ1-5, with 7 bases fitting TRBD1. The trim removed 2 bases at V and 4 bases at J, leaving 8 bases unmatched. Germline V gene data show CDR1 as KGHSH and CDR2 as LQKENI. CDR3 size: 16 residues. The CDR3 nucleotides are TGTGCCAGCTCACCAGAGGCGACAGGGACAAATCAGCCCCAGCATTTT. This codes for CASSPEATGTNQPQHF.

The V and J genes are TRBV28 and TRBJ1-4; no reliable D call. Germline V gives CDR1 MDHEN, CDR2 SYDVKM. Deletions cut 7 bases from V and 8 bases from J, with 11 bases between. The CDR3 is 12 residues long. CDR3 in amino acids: CASTGKPEKLFF. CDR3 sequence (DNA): TGTGCCAGCACCGGGAAGCCAGAAAAACTGTTTTTT.

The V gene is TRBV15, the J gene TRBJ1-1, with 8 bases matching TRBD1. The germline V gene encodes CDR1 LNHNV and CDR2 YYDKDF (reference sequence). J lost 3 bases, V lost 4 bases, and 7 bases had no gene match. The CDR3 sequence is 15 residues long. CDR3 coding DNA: TGTGCCACCAGCACCCTACAGGGGGAGCACACTGAAGCTTTCTTT. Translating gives CATSTLQGEHTEAFF.

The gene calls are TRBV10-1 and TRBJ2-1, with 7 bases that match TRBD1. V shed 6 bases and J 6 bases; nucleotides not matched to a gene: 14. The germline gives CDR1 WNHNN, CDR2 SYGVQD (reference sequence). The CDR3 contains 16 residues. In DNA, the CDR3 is TGCGCCAGCAGATTAACAGGGGTCACCTTTCGCAATGAGCAGTTCTTC. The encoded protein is CASRLTGVTFRNEQFF.